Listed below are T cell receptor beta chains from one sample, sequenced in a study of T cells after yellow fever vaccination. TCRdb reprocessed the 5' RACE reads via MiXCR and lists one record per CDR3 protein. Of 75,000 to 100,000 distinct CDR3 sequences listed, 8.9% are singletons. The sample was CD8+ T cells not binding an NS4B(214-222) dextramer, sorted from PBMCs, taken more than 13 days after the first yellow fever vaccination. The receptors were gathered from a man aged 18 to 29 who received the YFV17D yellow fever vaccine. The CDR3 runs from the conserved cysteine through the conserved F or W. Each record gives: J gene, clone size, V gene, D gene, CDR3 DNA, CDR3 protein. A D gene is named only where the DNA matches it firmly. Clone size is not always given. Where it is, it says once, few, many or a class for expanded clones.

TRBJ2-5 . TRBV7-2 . TGTGCCAGCAGCTTAGCTGGATCGGGGTACCAAGAGACCCAGTACTTC CASSLAGSGYQETQYF
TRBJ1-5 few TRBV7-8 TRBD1 TGTGCCAGCAGCTTAGCGGGACAGAGCAATCAGCCCCAGCATTTT CASSLAGQSNQPQHF
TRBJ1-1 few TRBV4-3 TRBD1 TGCGCCAGCAGCTCTTCGACAGGGGGAAGGACTGAAGCTTTCTTT CASSSSTGGRTEAFF
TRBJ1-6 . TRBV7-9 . TGTGCCAGCAGCTTAGAGAATTCACCCCTCCACTTT CASSLENSPLHF
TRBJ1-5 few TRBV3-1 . TGTGCCAGCAGCCAAGCACCGTATAGCAATCAGCCCCAGCATTTT CASSQAPYSNQPQHF
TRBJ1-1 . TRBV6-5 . TGTGCCGGCAGTTATGGTGTAGGCGCTGAAGCTTTCTTT CAGSYGVGAEAFF
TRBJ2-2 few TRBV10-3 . TGTGCCACCTCCGACTGGACCGGGGAGCTGTTTTTT CATSDWTGELFF
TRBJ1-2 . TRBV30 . TGTGCCTGGAGTTCTGGCCGTCTGATCTACACCTTC CAWSSGRLIYTF
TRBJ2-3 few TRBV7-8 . TGTGCCAGCAGCTTGGACCCCACAGATACGCAGTATTTT CASSLDPTDTQYF
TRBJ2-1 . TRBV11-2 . TGTGCCAGCAGCACAGACGCTCTAGCCCCCTACTACAATGAGCAGTTCTTC CASSTDALAPYYNEQFF
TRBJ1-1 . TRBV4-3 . TGCGCCAGCAGCCAAGATATCAGGGGCCCGCCGACTGAAGCTTTCTTT CASSQDIRGPPTEAFF
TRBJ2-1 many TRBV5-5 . TGTGCCAGCAGCTTCCCCGGCAGATACAATGAGCAGTTCTTC CASSFPGRYNEQFF
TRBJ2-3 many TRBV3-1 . TGTGCCAGCAGCCATGGTTTGCGGATGACAGATACGCAGTATTTT CASSHGLRMTDTQYF
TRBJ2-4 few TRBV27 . TGTGCCAGCAGTTTCGGTGGAGGAAACATTCAGTACTTC CASSFGGGNIQYF
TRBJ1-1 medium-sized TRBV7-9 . TGTGCCAGCAGCTCGAAACAGGAATTCACTGAAGCTTTCTTT CASSSKQEFTEAFF
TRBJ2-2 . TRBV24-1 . TGTGCCACCAGTGAAAGGGCAGCCGGGGAGCTGTTTTTT CATSERAAGELFF
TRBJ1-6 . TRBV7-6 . TGTGCCAGCAGCCCCCACCCCCAGGGGCTCGCCAACTCCTATAATTCACCCCTCCACTTT CASSPHPQGLANSYNSPLHF
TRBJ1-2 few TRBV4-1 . TGCGCCAGCAGCCAAAGTTGGGGCAGCCTTGCGGGCTACACCTTC CASSQSWGSLAGYTF
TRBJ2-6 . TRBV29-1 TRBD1 TGCAGCGTGGGGGGGACAGGGGATTTGTCTGGGGCCAACGTCCTGACTTTC CSVGGTGDLSGANVLTF
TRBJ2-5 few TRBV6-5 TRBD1 TGTGCCAGCAGACCTGGGACAGGGCCGTTAGAGACCCAGTACTTC CASRPGTGPLETQYF
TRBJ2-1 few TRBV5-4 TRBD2 TGTGCCAGCAGAGAAAGCACAGCGGGGGAGTACGGTGAGCAGTTCTTC CASRESTAGEYGEQFF
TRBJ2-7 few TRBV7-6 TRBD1 TGTGCCAGCAGCCCGCAACCGGCCGGGACAGGGGATTACGAGCAGTACTTC CASSPQPAGTGDYEQYF
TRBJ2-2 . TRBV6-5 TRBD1 TGTGCCAGCAGTTACCGGGGGACAGGGTATAATCGGGGGACCGGGGAGCTGTTTTTT CASSYRGTGYNRGTGELFF
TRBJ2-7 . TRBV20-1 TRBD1 TGCAGTGCTAGACCCGGGACAGCCCTGTCATGGGAGCAGTACTTC CSARPGTALSWEQYF
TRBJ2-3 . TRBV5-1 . TGCGCCAGCAGCTTAAGGGTCCGAAGCACAGATACGCAGTATTTT CASSLRVRSTDTQYF
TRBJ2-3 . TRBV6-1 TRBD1 TGTGCCAGCAGGAGACAGGGGTCGACAGATACGCAGTATTTT CASRRQGSTDTQYF
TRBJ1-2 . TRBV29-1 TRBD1 TGCAGCGTTGAAGCCCCCCGGACAGGGGGCCCGTTGGGCTATGGCTACACCTTC CSVEAPRTGGPLGYGYTF
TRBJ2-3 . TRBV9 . TGTGCCAGCAGCGTAGTCGGCGGGTTCACAGATACGCAGTATTTT CASSVVGGFTDTQYF
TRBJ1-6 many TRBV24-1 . TGTGCCACCAGTGAAGGATACAATAATTCACCCCTCCACTTT CATSEGYNNSPLHF
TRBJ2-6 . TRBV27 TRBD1 TGTGCCAGCAGCCACTGGGACAGGGGGCGTTCTGGGGCCAACGTCCTGACTTTC CASSHWDRGRSGANVLTF
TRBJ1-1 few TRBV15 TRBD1 TGTGCCACCAGCCCCGCGACAGGGGGGAGGACTGAAGCTTTCTTT CATSPATGGRTEAFF
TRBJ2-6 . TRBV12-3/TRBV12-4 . TGTGCCAGCAGTTCATATGGGCTGACAGCTGGGGCCAACGTCCTGACTTTC CASSSYGLTAGANVLTF
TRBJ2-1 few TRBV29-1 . TGCAGCGCATTAGACGAGTACAATGAGCAGTTCTTC CSALDEYNEQFF
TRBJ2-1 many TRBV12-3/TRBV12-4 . TGTGCCAGCAGTTTTGGGAATGAGCAGTTCTTC CASSFGNEQFF
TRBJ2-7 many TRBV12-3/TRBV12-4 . TGTGCCAGCAGTTTATCCGGCTACGAGCAGTACTTC CASSLSGYEQYF
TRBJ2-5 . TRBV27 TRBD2 TGTGCCAGCAGCACCTGGACTAGCGGAGAGACCCAGTACTTC CASSTWTSGETQYF
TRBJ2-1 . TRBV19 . TGTGCCAGTAGTATAGATCTCTGGCTTGAGCAGTTCTTC CASSIDLWLEQFF
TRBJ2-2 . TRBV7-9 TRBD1 TGTGCCAGCAACCAAGTGGGGACAGGGGGCATCGGGGAGCTGTTTTTT CASNQVGTGGIGELFF
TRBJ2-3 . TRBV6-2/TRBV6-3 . TGTGCCAGCAGTTACGGGGGCGCGGATACGCAGTATTTT CASSYGGADTQYF
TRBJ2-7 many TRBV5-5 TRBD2 TGTGCCAGCAGCTACAAACTAGCGACACACGAGCAGTACTTC CASSYKLATHEQYF
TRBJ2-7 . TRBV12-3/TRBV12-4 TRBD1 TGTGCCAGCAGTTCCCCCGACAGGGAACTCCACGAGCAGTACTTC CASSSPDRELHEQYF
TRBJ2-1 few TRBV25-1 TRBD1 TGTGCCAGCAGTGCTAGGGAGGACAGGGGGAGCGATGAGCAGTTCTTC CASSAREDRGSDEQFF
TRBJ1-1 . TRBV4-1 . TGCGCCAGCAGCCCGAAAGTGGGGGACATGAACACTGAAGCTTTCTTT CASSPKVGDMNTEAFF
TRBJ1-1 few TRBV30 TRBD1 TGTGCCTGGAGTTGGACAGGGAGGGCTGAAGCTTTCTTT CAWSWTGRAEAFF
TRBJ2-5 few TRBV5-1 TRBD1 TGCGCCAGCAGCTACCGGGACAGGGCAGCAGTGGAGACCCAGTACTTC CASSYRDRAAVETQYF
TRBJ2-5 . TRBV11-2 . TGTGCCAGCAGCTTAGGATCAGGGACCGAGACCCAGTACTTC CASSLGSGTETQYF
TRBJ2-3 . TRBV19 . TGTGCCAGTAGTATACTCCCGGGTGAGGAGGGCACAGATACGCAGTATTTT CASSILPGEEGTDTQYF
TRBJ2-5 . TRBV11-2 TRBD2 TGTGCCAGCGCACCCGATTCTTCGACTAGCTGGGGGGAAGAGACCCAGTACTTC CASAPDSSTSWGEETQYF
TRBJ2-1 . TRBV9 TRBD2 TGTGCCAGCAGCGTTGGTAGCGGGGGTAGGGGCGAGCAGTTCTTC CASSVGSGGRGEQFF
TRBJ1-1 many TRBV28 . TGTGCCAGCAGTCACAGGGTCACTGAAGCTTTCTTT CASSHRVTEAFF
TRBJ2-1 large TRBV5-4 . TGTGCCAGCAGCTTGGATGGGACTTCGTACAATGAGCAGTTCTTC CASSLDGTSYNEQFF
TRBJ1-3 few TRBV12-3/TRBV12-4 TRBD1 TGTGCCAGCATCGTCTACAGGGGCAGCTCTGGAAACACCATATATTTT CASIVYRGSSGNTIYF
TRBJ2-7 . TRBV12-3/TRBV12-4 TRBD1 TGTGCCAGCAGCCGCTCGGGACAGCGAGGCTACGAGCAGTACTTC CASSRSGQRGYEQYF
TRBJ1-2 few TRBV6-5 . TGTGCCAGCAGTTACATTGGGTATCATGGCTACACCTTC CASSYIGYHGYTF
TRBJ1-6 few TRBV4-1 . TGCGCCAGCAGCCAAGCGGTTGGTGGGCGCGCACCCCTCCACTTT CASSQAVGGRAPLHF
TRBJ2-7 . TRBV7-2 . TGTGCCAGCAGCCCGCCTTTGCGGGGGCGGACCTACGAGCAGTACTTC CASSPPLRGRTYEQYF
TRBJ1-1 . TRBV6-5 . TGTGCCAGCAGTTACGGGGGTTCGGCTGAAGCTTTCTTT CASSYGGSAEAFF
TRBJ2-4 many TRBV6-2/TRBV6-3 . TGTGCCAGCAGTTACTCGACTGGAGAAGCCAAAAACATTCAGTACTTC CASSYSTGEAKNIQYF